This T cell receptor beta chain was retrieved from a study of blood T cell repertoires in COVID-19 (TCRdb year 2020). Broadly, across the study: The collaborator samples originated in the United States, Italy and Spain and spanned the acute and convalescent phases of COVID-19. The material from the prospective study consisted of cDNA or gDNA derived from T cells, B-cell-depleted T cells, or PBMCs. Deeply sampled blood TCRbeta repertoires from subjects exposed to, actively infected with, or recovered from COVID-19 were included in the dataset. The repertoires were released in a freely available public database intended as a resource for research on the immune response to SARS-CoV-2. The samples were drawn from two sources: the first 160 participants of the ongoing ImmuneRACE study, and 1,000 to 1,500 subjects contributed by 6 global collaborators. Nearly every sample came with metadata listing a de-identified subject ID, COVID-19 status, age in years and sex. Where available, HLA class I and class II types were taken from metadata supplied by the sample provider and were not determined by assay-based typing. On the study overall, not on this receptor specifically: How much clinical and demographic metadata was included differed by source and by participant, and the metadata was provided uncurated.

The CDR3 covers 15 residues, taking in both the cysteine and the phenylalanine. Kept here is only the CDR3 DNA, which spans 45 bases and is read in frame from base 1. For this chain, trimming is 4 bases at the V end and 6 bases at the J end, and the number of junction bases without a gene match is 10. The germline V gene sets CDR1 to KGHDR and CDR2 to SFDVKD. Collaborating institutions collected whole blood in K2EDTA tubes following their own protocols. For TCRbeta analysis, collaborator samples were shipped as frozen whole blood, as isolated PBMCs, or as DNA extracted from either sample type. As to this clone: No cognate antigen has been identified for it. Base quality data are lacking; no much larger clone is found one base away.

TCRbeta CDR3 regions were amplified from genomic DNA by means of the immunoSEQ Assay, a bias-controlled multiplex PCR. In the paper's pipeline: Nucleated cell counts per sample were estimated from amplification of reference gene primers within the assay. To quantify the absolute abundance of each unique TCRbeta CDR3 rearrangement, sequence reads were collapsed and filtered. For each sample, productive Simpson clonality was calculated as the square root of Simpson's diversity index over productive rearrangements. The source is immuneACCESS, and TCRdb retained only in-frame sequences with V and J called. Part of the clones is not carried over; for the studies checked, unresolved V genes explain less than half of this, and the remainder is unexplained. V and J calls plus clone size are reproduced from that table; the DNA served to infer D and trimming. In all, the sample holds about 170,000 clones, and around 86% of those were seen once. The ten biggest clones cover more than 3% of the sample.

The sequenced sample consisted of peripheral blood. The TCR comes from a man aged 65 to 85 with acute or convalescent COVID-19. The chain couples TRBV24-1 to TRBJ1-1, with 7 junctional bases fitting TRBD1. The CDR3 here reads CATSELHDRAPEAFF. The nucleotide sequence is TGTGCCACCAGTGAATTGCATGACAGGGCGCCTGAAGCTTTCTTT.